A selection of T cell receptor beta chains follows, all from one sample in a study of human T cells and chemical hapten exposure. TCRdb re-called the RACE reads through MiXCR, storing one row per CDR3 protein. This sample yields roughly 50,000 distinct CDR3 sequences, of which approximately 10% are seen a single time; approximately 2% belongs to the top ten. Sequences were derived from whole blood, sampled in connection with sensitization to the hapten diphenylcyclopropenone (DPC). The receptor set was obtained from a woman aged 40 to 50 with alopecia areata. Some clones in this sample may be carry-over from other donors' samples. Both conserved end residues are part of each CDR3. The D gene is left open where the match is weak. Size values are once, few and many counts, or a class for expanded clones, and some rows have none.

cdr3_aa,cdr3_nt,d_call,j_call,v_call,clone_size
CASSVSDVNSPLHF,TGTGCCAGCAGCGTAAGTGACGTTAATTCACCCCTCCACTTT,-,TRBJ1-6,TRBV9,few
CASSIDHGQGGPNEKLFF,TGTGCCAGTAGTATAGATCACGGACAGGGGGGGCCTAATGAAAAACTGTTTTTT,TRBD1,TRBJ1-4,TRBV19,few
CASSSDYYNEQFF,TGCGCCAGCAGCAGTGACTATTACAATGAGCAGTTCTTC,-,TRBJ2-1,TRBV5-1,few
CASSEFGTFSTDTQYF,TGTGCCAGCAGTGAATTCGGCACCTTTAGCACAGATACGCAGTATTTT,-,TRBJ2-3,TRBV6-1,many
CASSSGLAVNTGELFF,TGTGCCAGCAGCTCGGGACTAGCGGTGAACACCGGGGAGCTGTTTTTT,TRBD2,TRBJ2-2,TRBV4-2,few
CASSPQGQDVYGYTF,TGTGCCAGCTCACCTCAGGGACAGGACGTCTATGGCTACACCTTC,TRBD1,TRBJ1-2,TRBV18,many
CASSPLSGSYNEQFF,TGTGCCAGCAGCCCGCTGAGTGGGTCCTACAATGAGCAGTTCTTC,-,TRBJ2-1,TRBV7-6,few
CSAKQREPAGELFF,TGCAGCGCCAAGCAGCGGGAGCCGGCCGGGGAGCTGTTTTTT,TRBD2,TRBJ2-2,TRBV29-1,few
CASSPDRNIHEQYF,TGTGCCAGCTCACCGGACAGGAATATCCACGAGCAGTACTTC,TRBD1,TRBJ2-7,TRBV18,-
CASSYLAGGADTQYF,TGTGCCAGCAGTTACTTAGCGGGAGGGGCAGATACGCAGTATTTT,TRBD2,TRBJ2-3,TRBV6-5,-
CATSDLPGTGGKTSYNEQFF,TGTGCCACCAGTGATTTACCCGGGACAGGGGGCAAAACGTCCTACAATGAGCAGTTCTTC,TRBD1,TRBJ2-1,TRBV24-1,few
CASSQEGQGARQPQHF,TGTGCCAGCAGCCAGGAGGGACAGGGGGCACGGCAGCCCCAGCATTTT,TRBD1,TRBJ1-5,TRBV4-2,many
CASSQGTITSGSSTDTQYF,TGTGCCAGCAGCCAAGGGACCATCACTAGCGGGAGCAGCACAGATACGCAGTATTTT,TRBD2,TRBJ2-3,TRBV4-2,many
CSARWTGAMNTEAFF,TGCAGTGCTCGCTGGACAGGGGCGATGAACACTGAAGCTTTCTTT,TRBD1,TRBJ1-1,TRBV20-1,-
CASSYIGQEQYF,TGTGCCAGTTCCTATATCGGACAAGAGCAGTACTTC,-,TRBJ2-7,TRBV19,-
CASSLTSGTVKLEQYF,TGTGCCAGCAGCTTAACTAGCGGGACTGTGAAGTTAGAGCAGTACTTC,TRBD2,TRBJ2-7,TRBV7-8,many
CASSLVAGRDTDTQYF,TGCGCCAGCAGCTTGGTTGCCGGGAGGGACACAGATACGCAGTATTTT,TRBD2,TRBJ2-3,TRBV5-1,-
CASSFIGTSSNEQFF,TGTGCCAGCAGTTTCATCGGGACTAGCAGTAATGAGCAGTTCTTC,TRBD2,TRBJ2-1,TRBV28,few
CASSELEDTEAFF,TGTGCCAGCAGTGAATTGGAGGACACTGAAGCTTTCTTT,-,TRBJ1-1,TRBV2,many
CASRESGDETQYF,TGTGCCAGCAGAGAGTCAGGGGACGAGACCCAGTACTTC,-,TRBJ2-5,TRBV6-2/TRBV6-3,many
CASSLGTDNSPLHF,TGTGCCAGCAGCTTAGGGACAGATAATTCACCCCTCCACTTT,-,TRBJ1-6,TRBV7-2,-
CASSPGRFGEQFF,TGTGCCAGCAGCCCAGGGCGGTTCGGTGAGCAGTTCTTC,-,TRBJ2-1,TRBV11-2,few
CATSGGRNQPQHF,TGTGCCACCAGCGGGGGCCGTAATCAGCCCCAGCATTTT,-,TRBJ1-5,TRBV15,-
CASRWTSGGSREDTQYF,TGTGCCAGCAGGTGGACTAGCGGGGGCTCTCGGGAAGATACGCAGTATTTT,TRBD2,TRBJ2-3,TRBV12-3/TRBV12-4,many
CASSLRRDSNQPQHF,TGTGCCAGCAGTTTAAGAAGGGATAGCAATCAGCCCCAGCATTTT,-,TRBJ1-5,TRBV12-3/TRBV12-4,few
CASGREAGRAYEQYF,TGTGCCAGCGGTCGTGAAGCCGGGAGGGCCTACGAGCAGTACTTC,TRBD2,TRBJ2-7,TRBV28,few
CAWSGQARETQYF,TGTGCCTGGAGTGGACAGGCCAGGGAGACCCAGTACTTC,-,TRBJ2-5,TRBV30,many
CASSPAIMGDKANQPQHF,TGTGCCAGCTCACCGGCCATTATGGGGGACAAGGCCAATCAGCCCCAGCATTTT,-,TRBJ1-5,TRBV18,-
CASSLVNEQYF,TGTGCCAGCAGTTTAGTAAACGAGCAGTACTTC,-,TRBJ2-7,TRBV12-3/TRBV12-4,-
CSARVPGTGGSFGTDTQYF,TGCAGTGCTAGAGTTCCCGGGACAGGCGGGTCTTTCGGCACAGATACGCAGTATTTT,TRBD1,TRBJ2-3,TRBV20-1,few
CASSPSKETQYF,TGTGCCAGCAGCCCCTCAAAAGAGACCCAGTACTTC,-,TRBJ2-5,TRBV27,many
CASTPREGPRSNQPQHF,TGTGCCAGTACTCCTCGGGAGGGACCCCGGAGCAATCAGCCCCAGCATTTT,-,TRBJ1-5,TRBV19,few
CASSPRTGAQETQYF,TGTGCCAGCTCACCCCGTACAGGCGCCCAAGAGACCCAGTACTTC,-,TRBJ2-5,TRBV18,-
CASSRQGAGEKLFF,TGTGCCAGCAGTCGTCAGGGGGCTGGAGAAAAACTGTTTTTT,TRBD1,TRBJ1-4,TRBV27,-
CASSPRGSSTDTQYF,TGTGCCAGCAGCCCGCGGGGGTCTAGCACAGATACGCAGTATTTT,TRBD2,TRBJ2-3,TRBV13,many
CASRKTGPNEKLFF,TGTGCCAGCAGGAAGACAGGTCCCAATGAAAAACTGTTTTTT,-,TRBJ1-4,TRBV28,few
CASIRALNEKLFF,TGTGCCAGCATCAGGGCCTTGAATGAAAAACTGTTTTTT,-,TRBJ1-4,TRBV6-1,-
CASSEGTSGINEQFF,TGTGCCAGCAGTGAAGGGACTAGCGGGATCAATGAGCAGTTCTTC,TRBD2,TRBJ2-1,TRBV6-1,many
CASSHTQTARNEKLFF,TGCGCCAGCAGCCATACTCAAACAGCTCGTAATGAAAAACTGTTTTTT,-,TRBJ1-4,TRBV4-3,-
CSARDLTGDAEQYF,TGCAGTGCTAGAGATCTTACAGGAGACGCCGAGCAGTACTTC,-,TRBJ2-7,TRBV20-1,many
CASSVEGSSYNSPLHF,TGTGCCAGCAGCGTAGAAGGAAGCTCCTATAATTCACCCCTCCACTTT,-,TRBJ1-6,TRBV9,many
CASSQDLPEAFF,TGTGCCAGCAGCCAGGACCTTCCTGAAGCTTTCTTT,-,TRBJ1-1,TRBV7-9,-
CASSFGTGRLDTQYF,TGCGCCAGCAGCTTTGGGACAGGGCGGTTAGATACGCAGTATTTT,TRBD1,TRBJ2-3,TRBV5-1,few
CASSEQSSYGYTF,TGTGCCAGCAGTGAACAGTCCAGCTATGGCTACACCTTC,-,TRBJ1-2,TRBV2,few
CASSQGTENTEAFF,TGTGCCAGCAGCCAGGGGACGGAGAACACTGAAGCTTTCTTT,-,TRBJ1-1,TRBV3-1,-
CASSPDRGAYGYTF,TGTGCCAGCTCACCAGACAGGGGGGCTTATGGCTACACCTTC,TRBD1,TRBJ1-2,TRBV18,-
CASSQRGAGTEAFF,TGTGCCAGCAGCCAAAGGGGGGCAGGCACTGAAGCTTTCTTT,-,TRBJ1-1,TRBV16,few
CASSTGIAGGVDTQYF,TGTGCCAGTAGTACCGGGATAGCGGGAGGGGTAGATACGCAGTATTTT,TRBD2,TRBJ2-3,TRBV19,many